The entry below gives a single T cell receptor (beta chain) sequence along with its context. The antigen is undetermined. The data originate from a study of cytomegalovirus exposure and HLA in healthy donors. Findings and limits, study-wide: Some V segments (TRBV6-2 and TRBV6-3 among them) were excluded as indistinguishable. Prior analysis indicated that the majority of TCR beta V segments exhibited productivity approximately 90% or approximately 30% of the time.

The PCR made use of 60 Vbeta and 13 Jbeta primers. This table comes from immunoSEQ multiplex PCR, and its TCRdb copy is limited to in-frame clones, with some not included. In the table there are some 130,000 clones, about 75% of which are singletons. Regarding donors, all were healthy bone marrow donors. The CDR3 is made up of 14 amino acids. Germline V gene lookup returns CDR1 SGHRS and CDR2 YFSETQ. This clonotype was sampled from a middle-aged woman in good health and CMV-seronegative. The rearrangement joins TRBV5-1 to TRBJ2-5; 7 bases map to TRBD1. TRBJ2-7 explains the end of the DNA better; the J call may be wrong. The material sequenced was PBMCs. In DNA form, the CDR3 reads TGCGCCAGCAGCTTTCCGGGACAGTTATACGAGCAGTACTTC. This gives the protein CASSFPGQLYEQYF.